A selection of T cell receptor beta chains follows, all from one sample in a study of low-dose radiotherapy and immunotherapy resistance in tumors. TCRdb analysed the reads with MiXCR anew, one entry per CDR3 protein. The data hold tens of thousands of distinct CDR3 sequences, with 20% to 25% observed a single time. Sample: PBMCs, taken before treatment. The origin of the receptors is a male donor with prostate cancer. Each CDR3 is given with its conserved first and last residue. Each record gives: D gene, V gene, J gene, CDR3 length, clone size, CDR3 protein, CDR3 DNA. A D gene is named only where the DNA matches it firmly. Where a row states a size, it is once, few, many or the class of an expanded clone; other rows omit it.

>TRBD1|TRBV6-2/TRBV6-3|TRBJ1-5|15|many
CASSQGGVGNQPQHF
TGTGCCAGCAGTCAGGGGGGGGTCGGCAATCAGCCCCAGCATTTT
>NA|TRBV29-1|TRBJ1-1|14|NA
CSVVQGTGGTEAFF
TGCAGCGTTGTTCAGGGAACGGGTGGAACTGAAGCTTTCTTT
>NA|TRBV3-1|TRBJ1-1|16|many
CASSQQTGSPNTEAFF
TGTGCCAGCAGCCAGCAGACCGGGAGCCCGAACACTGAAGCTTTCTTT
>NA|TRBV28|TRBJ1-1|11|many
CASSLLREAFF
TGTGCCAGCAGTTTATTACGTGAAGCTTTCTTT
>TRBD2|TRBV7-2|TRBJ2-1|17|many
CASSSSAGSSSYNEQFF
TGTGCCAGCAGCTCCTCAGCGGGATCGAGCTCCTACAATGAGCAGTTCTTC
>NA|TRBV12-5|TRBJ2-2|14|NA
CASENMGQPGELFF
TGTGCTAGTGAGAACATGGGGCAACCCGGGGAGCTGTTCTTT
>TRBD1|TRBV12-3/TRBV12-4|TRBJ2-1|15|many
CASSPWTGGGNEQFF
TGTGCCAGCAGTCCTTGGACAGGGGGAGGAAATGAGCAGTTCTTC
>NA|TRBV5-4|TRBJ1-2|12|many
CASSSGQIGYTF
TGTGCCAGCAGCTCTGGGCAGATAGGCTACACCTTC
>NA|TRBV4-1|TRBJ1-1|17|few
CASSQATPGRLNTEAFF
TGCGCCAGCAGCCAAGCAACCCCTGGGAGATTGAACACTGAAGCTTTCTTT
>NA|TRBV21-1|TRBJ2-1|16|NA
CASSNTPSGEYNEQFF
TGTGCCAGCAGCAATACACCTAGCGGGGAGTACAATGAGCAGTTCTTC
>TRBD2|TRBV29-1|TRBJ2-7|17|many
CSVEDRATSGRKYEQYF
TGCAGCGTTGAAGATCGGGCCACTAGCGGGAGAAAGTACGAGCAGTACTTC
>NA|TRBV5-4|TRBJ1-1|14|many
CASSLKGVGTEAFF
TGTGCCAGCAGCTTGAAGGGGGTAGGCACTGAAGCTTTCTTT
>TRBD2|TRBV15|TRBJ2-1|18|many
CATSRDPPTSGRDNEQFF
TGTGCCACCAGCAGAGATCCGCCGACTAGCGGGAGAGACAATGAGCAGTTCTTC
>NA|TRBV4-1|TRBJ2-1|14|many
CASSQDGDYNEQFF
TGCGCCAGCAGCCAAGACGGGGATTACAATGAGCAGTTCTTC
>NA|TRBV7-9|TRBJ1-2|12|many
CASSPHLGGYTF
TGTGCCAGCAGCCCACACCTAGGAGGCTACACCTTC
>NA|TRBV3-1|TRBJ1-1|12|many
CASSQSLYEAFF
TGTGCCAGCAGCCAAAGCCTTTACGAAGCTTTCTTT
>NA|TRBV9|TRBJ2-3|16|NA
CASSVKGGQGRDTQYF
TGTGCCAGCAGCGTAAAAGGGGGGCAGGGTAGAGATACGCAGTATTTT
>NA|TRBV4-1|TRBJ1-4|16|NA
CASSQTVVRASEKLFF
TGCGCCAGCAGCCAGACTGTGGTCAGGGCGAGTGAAAAACTGTTTTTT
>TRBD2|TRBV28|TRBJ2-7|15|NA
CASTPGLAGGYEQYF
TGTGCCAGCACTCCGGGACTAGCGGGAGGCTACGAGCAGTACTTC
>NA|TRBV28|TRBJ1-2|17|medium-sized
CASTTPAGASYGPGYTF
TGTGCCAGCACCACGCCGGCAGGGGCGTCGTACGGGCCTGGCTACACCTTC
>NA|TRBV13|TRBJ2-7|12|NA
CASLGGDYEQYF
TGTGCCAGTCTTGGGGGAGACTACGAGCAGTACTTC
>TRBD2|TRBV7-9|TRBJ2-1|18|many
CASSSTGTSGPKGYEQFF
TGTGCCAGCAGCTCAACCGGGACTAGCGGGCCTAAAGGGTATGAGCAGTTCTTC
>NA|TRBV19|TRBJ2-6|15|many
CASKDTSLGANVLTF
TGTGCCAGTAAGGACACCTCCCTCGGGGCCAACGTCCTGACTTTC
>NA|TRBV7-9|TRBJ1-6|14|many
CASSLGNYNSPLHF
TGTGCCAGCAGCTTAGGAAACTATAATTCACCCCTCCACTTT
>NA|TRBV5-1|TRBJ2-7|13|few
CASSLGAAYEQYF
TGCGCCAGCAGCCTGGGGGCAGCCTACGAGCAGTACTTC
>NA|TRBV5-4|TRBJ2-4|12|NA
CASSLGPNIQYF
TGTGCCAGCAGCTTAGGGCCTAACATTCAGTACTTC
>NA|TRBV5-1|TRBJ1-2|14|many
CASSPQQGPYGYTF
TGCGCCAGCAGTCCACAACAGGGCCCTTATGGCTACACCTTC
>TRBD2|TRBV18|TRBJ2-7|15|NA
CASSLGAGPSYEQYF
TGTGCCAGCTCCCTGGGAGCGGGGCCATCCTACGAGCAGTACTTC
>TRBD2|TRBV6-2/TRBV6-3|TRBJ2-7|18|few
CASSSPMSGTSVDYEQYF
TGTGCCAGCAGTTCACCCATGTCCGGGACTAGCGTCGACTACGAGCAGTACTTC
>NA|TRBV9|TRBJ2-2|15|many
CASSGRVPLTGELFF
TGTGCCAGCAGCGGACGGGTCCCCCTGACTGGGGAGCTGTTTTTT